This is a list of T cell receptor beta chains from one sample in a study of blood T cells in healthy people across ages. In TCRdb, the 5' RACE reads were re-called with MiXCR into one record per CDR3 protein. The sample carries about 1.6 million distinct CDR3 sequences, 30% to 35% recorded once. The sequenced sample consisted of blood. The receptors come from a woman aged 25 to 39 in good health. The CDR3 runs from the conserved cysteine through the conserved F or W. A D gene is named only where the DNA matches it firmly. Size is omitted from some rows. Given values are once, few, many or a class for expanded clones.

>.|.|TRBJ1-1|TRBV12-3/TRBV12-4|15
TGTGCCAGCAGTTATGGGGGGGGAGGCTGGACTGAAGCTTTCTTT
CASSYGGGGWTEAFF
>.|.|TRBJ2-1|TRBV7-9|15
TGTGCCAGCAGCGCGGAAATTAAAAGGGACAAATGGCAGTTCTTC
CASSAEIKRDKWQFF
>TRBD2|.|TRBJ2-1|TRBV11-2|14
TGTGCCAGCAGCTTAACCCGAACTAGCGATGAGCAGTTCTTC
CASSLTRTSDEQFF
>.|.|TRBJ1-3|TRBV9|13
TGTGCCAGCAGCGTAGATTTTGGAAACACCATATATTTT
CASSVDFGNTIYF
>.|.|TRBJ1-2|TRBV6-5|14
TGTACCAGCAGTTACTCTAATGAGGGATATGGCTACACCTTC
CTSSYSNEGYGYTF
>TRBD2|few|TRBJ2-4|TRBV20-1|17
TGCAGTGCTAGAGATCAGGGACTAGCGGGAGCCAAAAACATTCAGTACTTC
CSARDQGLAGAKNIQYF
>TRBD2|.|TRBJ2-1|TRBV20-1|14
TGCAGTGCTAGTAGGACTAGGGTCTCGGGTGAGCAGTTCTTC
CSASRTRVSGEQFF
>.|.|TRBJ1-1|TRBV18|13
TGTGCCAGCTCGCCGCCAGAGGGGCGGGTGACTTTCTTT
CASSPPEGRVTFF
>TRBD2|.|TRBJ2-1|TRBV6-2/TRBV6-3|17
TGTGCCAGCAGTCCGGGACTAGCGGGATTCTCTTACAATGAGCAGTTCTTC
CASSPGLAGFSYNEQFF
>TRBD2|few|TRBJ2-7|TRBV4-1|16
TGCGCCAGCAGCCAAGATGGGACTAGCGGAGCGTACGAGCAGTACTTC
CASSQDGTSGAYEQYF
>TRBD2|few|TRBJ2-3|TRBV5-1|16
TGCGCCAGCAGCTTTGGGCTAGCGGGAGTGAAAGATACGCAGTATTTT
CASSFGLAGVKDTQYF
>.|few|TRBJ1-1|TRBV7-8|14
TGTGCCAGCAGCTTAGGGGGATATGGGACTGAAGCTTTCTTT
CASSLGGYGTEAFF
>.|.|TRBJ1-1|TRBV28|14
TGTGCCAGCAGTCCCCTAGGGTGGAACACTGAAGCTTTCTTT
CASSPLGWNTEAFF
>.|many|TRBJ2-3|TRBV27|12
TGTGCCAGCAGTACTGGTGGGGATACGCAGTATTTT
CASSTGGDTQYF
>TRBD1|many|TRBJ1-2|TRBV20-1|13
TGCAGTGCTAGAGATATAACAGGGGGTGGCTACACCTTC
CSARDITGGGYTF
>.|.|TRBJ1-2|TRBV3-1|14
TGTGCCAGCAGCCAAGAAAGGCAGGGAAATGGCTACACCTTC
CASSQERQGNGYTF
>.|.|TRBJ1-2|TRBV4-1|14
TGCGCCAGCAGCCAAGTCGGGGGAGACAATGGCTACACCTTC
CASSQVGGDNGYTF
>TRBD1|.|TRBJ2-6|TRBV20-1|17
TGCAGTGCAATTGACAGGGCTCGTTACTCTGGGGCCAACGTCCTGACTTTC
CSAIDRARYSGANVLTF
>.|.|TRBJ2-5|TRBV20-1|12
TGCAGTGCTAACGGAGGTCGGGAGACCCAGTACTTC
CSANGGRETQYF
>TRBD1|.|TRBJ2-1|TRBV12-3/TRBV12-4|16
TGTGCCAGCAACAATAAACGACAGGGGCCCTACAATGAGCAGTTCTTC
CASNNKRQGPYNEQFF
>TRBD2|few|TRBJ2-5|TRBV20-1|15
TGCAGTGCTAAGAGACTAGCGGGGAACCAAGAGACCCAGTACTTC
CSAKRLAGNQETQYF
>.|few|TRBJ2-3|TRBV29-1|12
TGCAGCGTTGAATCGCGGACAGATACGCAGTATTTT
CSVESRTDTQYF
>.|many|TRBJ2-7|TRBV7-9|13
TGTGCCAGCAGCCCCCAGGTAACCTACGAGCAGTACTTC
CASSPQVTYEQYF
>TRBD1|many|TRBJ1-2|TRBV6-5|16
TGTGCCAGCAGTTACTCTTTTCGGCAGGGGGTGCGTGGCTACACCTTC
CASSYSFRQGVRGYTF
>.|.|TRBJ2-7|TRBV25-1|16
TGTGCCAGCAGTGAGTACTTTGGGGCTAGACCCTACGAGCAGTACTTC
CASSEYFGARPYEQYF
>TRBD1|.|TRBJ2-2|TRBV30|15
TGTGCCTGGAGAGAGGACAGGGCACAGACCGGGGAGCTGTTTTTT
CAWREDRAQTGELFF
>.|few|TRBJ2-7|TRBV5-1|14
TGCGCCAGCAGCTCGAGCGGGTATACCTACGAGCAGTACTTC
CASSSSGYTYEQYF
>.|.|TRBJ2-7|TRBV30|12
TGTGCCTGGAGCCACACCTCCTACGAGCAGTACTTC
CAWSHTSYEQYF
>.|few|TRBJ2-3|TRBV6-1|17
TGTGCCAGCACCCTGAAGAAACGGGGGTTTAATCCAGATACGCAGTATTTT
CASTLKKRGFNPDTQYF
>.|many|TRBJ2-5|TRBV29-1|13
TGCAGCGTTGAATTCGGGGTAATGGAGACCCAGTACTTC
CSVEFGVMETQYF
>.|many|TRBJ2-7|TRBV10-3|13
TGTGCCATCAGGAGTGAAGAGGGCTACGAGCAGTACTTC
CAIRSEEGYEQYF
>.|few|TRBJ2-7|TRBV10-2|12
TGCGCCAGCAGCGGACAGCGATACGAGCAGTACTTC
CASSGQRYEQYF
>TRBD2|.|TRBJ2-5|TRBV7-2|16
TGTGCCAGCAGCCGGGGGGGGCGGGGGGATGGAGAGACCCAGTACTTC
CASSRGGRGDGETQYF
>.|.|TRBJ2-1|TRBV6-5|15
TGTGCCAGCAGTTACTCAGGACCCGATGGGAATGAGCAGTTCTTC
CASSYSGPDGNEQFF
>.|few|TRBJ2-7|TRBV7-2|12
TGTGCCAGCACCACAAAGGTCCACGAGCAGTACTTC
CASTTKVHEQYF
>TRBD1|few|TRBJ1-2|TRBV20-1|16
TGCAGTGCTAGTAGGGACAGGGGGCGCCCGGACTATGGCTACACCTTC
CSASRDRGRPDYGYTF
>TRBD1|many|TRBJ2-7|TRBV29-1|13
TGCAGCGTCGGGGACAGGGGATCCTACGAGCAGTACTTC
CSVGDRGSYEQYF
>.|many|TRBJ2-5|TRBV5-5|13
TGTGCCAGCAGCATTCCAGGGGAAGAGACCCAGTACTTC
CASSIPGEETQYF
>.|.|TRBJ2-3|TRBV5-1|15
TGCGCCAGCTCGCGTCGGGGCAGACCTACAGATACGCAGTATTTT
CASSRRGRPTDTQYF
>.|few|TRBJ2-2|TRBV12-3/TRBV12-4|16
TGTGCCAGCAGTTTAGGAGGGACCCAGAACACCGGGGAGCTGTTTTTT
CASSLGGTQNTGELFF
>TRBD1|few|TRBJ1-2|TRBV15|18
TGTGCCACCAGCAAAGGGGGGACAGGGCTACTCGCTAACTATGGCTACACCTTC
CATSKGGTGLLANYGYTF
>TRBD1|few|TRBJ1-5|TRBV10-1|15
TGCGCCAGCAGAGTAGGGGGCGCATTTGGACAGCCCCAGCATTTT
CASRVGGAFGQPQHF
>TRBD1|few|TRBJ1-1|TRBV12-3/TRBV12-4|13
TGTGCCAGCAGTCCGGGACAGGGTACTGAAGCTTTCTTT
CASSPGQGTEAFF
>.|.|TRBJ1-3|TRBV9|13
TGTGCCAGCGACGAGGGGGAGTCGAACGCCATATATTTT
CASDEGESNAIYF
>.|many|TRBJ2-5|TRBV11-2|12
TGTGCCAGCAGCCGAGGGTTGGAGACCCAGTACTTC
CASSRGLETQYF
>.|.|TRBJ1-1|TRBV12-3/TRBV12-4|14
TGTGCCAGCAGTCCCCTCGGAGGGCAGGGTGAAGCTTTCTTT
CASSPLGGQGEAFF
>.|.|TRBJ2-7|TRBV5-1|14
TGCGCCAGCAGCGTGGTGGCGGGACCTTACGAGCAGTACTTC
CASSVVAGPYEQYF
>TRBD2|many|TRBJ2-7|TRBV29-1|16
TGCAGCGTTCCCGCTTCGATAGCGGGAGGCCCCTACGAGCAGTACTTC
CSVPASIAGGPYEQYF
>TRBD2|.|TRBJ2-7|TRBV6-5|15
TGTGCCAGCAGTCCCAGCGAGGGAGGGTCCTACGAGCAGTACTTC
CASSPSEGGSYEQYF
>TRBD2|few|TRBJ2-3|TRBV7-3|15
TGTGCCAGCAGCTCACGGGGGGGCGAGGCAGATACGCAGTATTTT
CASSSRGGEADTQYF
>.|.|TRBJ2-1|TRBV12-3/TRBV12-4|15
TGTGCCAGCAGCAACGGTCCGGGGCAGTACAATGAGCAGTTCTTC
CASSNGPGQYNEQFF